This TCR beta chain was captured by sequencing in a study of blood T cell repertoires in COVID-19. Measured with immunoSEQ multiplex PCR; TCRdb has only the in-frame clones, and not every one. There are 88,000 or so clones in the sample; approximately 85% occur only once, and under 4.5% lies in the top ten. The CDR3 runs to 13 residues. Trimming at V came to 5 bases and at J to 8 bases, leaving 7 bases not matched to a gene. Germline V gene data show CDR1 as MNHNY and CDR2 as SVGAGI (reference sequence). This receptor was taken from a man in his sixties with acute or convalescent COVID-19. Sequencing was carried out using peripheral blood. The rearrangement links TRBV6-6 to TRBJ1-2, with 8 bases aligning to TRBD1. This CDR3 is CASSPGQGAGYTF. CDR3 coding DNA: TGTGCCAGCAGTCCCGGACAGGGAGCGGGCTACACCTTC.